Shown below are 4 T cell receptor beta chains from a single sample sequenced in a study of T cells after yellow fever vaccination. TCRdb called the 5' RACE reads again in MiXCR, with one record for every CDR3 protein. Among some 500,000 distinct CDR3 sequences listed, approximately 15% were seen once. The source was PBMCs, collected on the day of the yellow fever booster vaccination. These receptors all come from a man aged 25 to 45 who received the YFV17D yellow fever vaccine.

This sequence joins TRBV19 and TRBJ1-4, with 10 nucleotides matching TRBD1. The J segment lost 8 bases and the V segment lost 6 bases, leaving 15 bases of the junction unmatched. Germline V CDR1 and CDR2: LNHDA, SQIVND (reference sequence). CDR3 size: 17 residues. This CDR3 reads CASSTGQGSYRREKLFF. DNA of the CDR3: TGTGCCAGTAGCACGGGACAGGGGAGTTATCGGCGGGAAAAACTGTTTTTT.

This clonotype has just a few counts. In DNA form, the CDR3 reads TGCAGCGCCTCAATCGGGACAGGGGGCGCAGAGACCCAGTACTTC. Translation: CSASIGTGGAETQYF. The rearrangement links TRBV29-1 to TRBJ2-5, with TRBD1 identical over 12 bases. Trimming removed 7 bases from V and 4 bases from J; junction bases left unmatched: 10. The CDR3 has 15 residues. Looked up from germline, CDR1 is SQVTM and CDR2 is ANQGSEA.

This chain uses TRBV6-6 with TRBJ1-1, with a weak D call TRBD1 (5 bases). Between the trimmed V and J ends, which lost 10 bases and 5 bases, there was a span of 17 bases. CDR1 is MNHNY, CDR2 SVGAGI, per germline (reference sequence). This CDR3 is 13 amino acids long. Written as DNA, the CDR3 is TGTGCCACTCGCGGGATCAAGGGGACTGAAGCTTTCTTT. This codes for CATRGIKGTEAFF.

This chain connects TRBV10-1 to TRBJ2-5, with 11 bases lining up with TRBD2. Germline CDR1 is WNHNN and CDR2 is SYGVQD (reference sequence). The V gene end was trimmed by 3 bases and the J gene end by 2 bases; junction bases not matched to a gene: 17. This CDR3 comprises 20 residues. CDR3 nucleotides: TGCGCCAGCAGTGAACCGCTCGTAGCGGGAGGGCCGGAGGATCAAGAGACCCAGTACTTC. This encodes CASSEPLVAGGPEDQETQYF.